The clone carrying this T cell receptor (beta chain) was seen only a few times. No antigen is known for it. Between the trimmed V and J ends, which lost 5 bases and 7 bases, there was a span of 15 bases. The CDR3 spans 14 residues. Germline V gene data show CDR1 as SGHAT and CDR2 as FQDESV (reference sequence). The sample comes from a study of T-cell memory formation after mild COVID-19. MiXCR, run by TCRdb on the 5' RACE reads, gives a single entry per CDR3 protein. The sample records fewer than 250,000 distinct CDR3 sequences, just over 15% being singletons. Points from the study as a whole: Pre-infection memory contained some responding clones, which suggested that cross-reactive memory had joined.

Sequencing was done on a sample of PBMCs or a T cell subset sorted from them (not recorded which). This TCR was recovered from an adult woman who had mild COVID-19 (a few samples of this study predate the infection). Cell type and time point are not known. The chain has TRBV11-1 and TRBJ2-4; a possible D gene is TRBD2 (5 bases). The CDR3 region is CASSPRRRDNIQYF. The CDR3 coding sequence is TGTGCCAGCAGCCCACGGAGGCGAGATAACATTCAGTACTTC.